A selection of T cell receptor beta chains follows, all from one sample in a study of blood T cell repertoires in COVID-19. The data were produced by immunoSEQ multiplex PCR, yet TCRdb's version contains in-frame clones alone and is incomplete. The sample carries some 80,000 clones, about four fifths recorded once. Sequenced input: peripheral blood. These receptor sequences come from a woman in her 40s with active or convalescent COVID-19. Each CDR3 is given with its conserved first and last residue. The order of the fields is D gene, clone size, J gene, V gene, CDR3 DNA, CDR3 protein. The D gene is left open where the match is weak. Rows give clone size only sometimes, using once, few, many, or a class for an expanded clone.

D: NA; size: NA; J: TRBJ1-2; V: TRBV5-1; DNA: TGCGCCAGCAGCCCGAGGGATAACTATGGCTACACCTTC; CDR3: CASSPRDNYGYTF
D: TRBD2; size: NA; J: TRBJ2-7; V: TRBV5-1; DNA: TGCGCCAGCAGCTTGGTAACAGCGGGAGGGCTGGGGGCCTACTACGAGCAGTACTTC; CDR3: CASSLVTAGGLGAYYEQYF
D: NA; size: few; J: TRBJ1-1; V: TRBV7-2; DNA: TGTGCCAGCAGCATCGTACACATGAACACTGAAGCTTTCTTT; CDR3: CASSIVHMNTEAFF
D: TRBD1; size: few; J: TRBJ1-4; V: TRBV30; DNA: TGTGCCTATACAACCGGGACAGGAGCTGAAAGACTGTTTTTT; CDR3: CAYTTGTGAERLFF
D: TRBD1; size: NA; J: TRBJ2-4; V: TRBV4-3; DNA: TGCGCCAGCAGCCAGTACCGGGACAGGGAGGATTCGGGCATTCAGTACTTC; CDR3: CASSQYRDREDSGIQYF
D: NA; size: NA; J: TRBJ2-2; V: TRBV11-3; DNA: TGTGCCAGCAGCTTATTCCTAAGCACCGGGGAGCTGTTTTTT; CDR3: CASSLFLSTGELFF
D: TRBD1; size: few; J: TRBJ1-5; V: TRBV28; DNA: TGTGCCACCAGTGGGACAGGGGGCAATCAGCCCCAGCATTTT; CDR3: CATSGTGGNQPQHF
D: NA; size: NA; J: TRBJ2-1; V: TRBV6-5; DNA: TGTGCCAGCAGTTCCCAACCTGCCGTACAGGCCTCAGAGCAGTTCTTC; CDR3: CASSSQPAVQASEQFF
D: TRBD1; size: NA; J: TRBJ1-2; V: TRBV19; DNA: TGTGCCAGTAGTCCCTCGGGACAGGGATATGGCTACACCTTC; CDR3: CASSPSGQGYGYTF
D: TRBD1; size: few; J: TRBJ1-5; V: TRBV19; DNA: TGTGCCAGTAGTATAGAGGGACAGGGTGCAAAATGGAATAGCAATCAGCCCCAGCATTTT; CDR3: CASSIEGQGAKWNSNQPQHF
D: TRBD1; size: NA; J: TRBJ2-2; V: TRBV9; DNA: TGTGCCAGCAGCGTCTGGGACAGGGGGCAAGGCGGGGAGCTGTTTTTT; CDR3: CASSVWDRGQGGELFF
D: NA; size: NA; J: TRBJ2-3; V: TRBV21-1; DNA: TGTGCCAGCAGCAAATGTGAGACTGGACTAGTCTCAGATACGCAGTATTTT; CDR3: CASSKCETGLVSDTQYF
D: TRBD2; size: few; J: TRBJ2-1; V: TRBV2; DNA: TGTGCCAGCAGTCCAAGTCTGTTTGGCGGGGGGGCCTACAATGAGCAGTTCTTC; CDR3: CASSPSLFGGGAYNEQFF
D: TRBD1; size: NA; J: TRBJ1-6; V: TRBV28; DNA: TGTGCCAGCATGCAGGACAGGACAAATTCACCCCTCCACTTT; CDR3: CASMQDRTNSPLHF
D: TRBD2; size: NA; J: TRBJ2-5; V: TRBV13; DNA: TGTGCCAGCAGCTTGGGGACTAACACCCAGTACTTC; CDR3: CASSLGTNTQYF
D: TRBD2; size: NA; J: TRBJ2-3; V: TRBV9; DNA: TGTGCCAGCAGCTCTGGGACTAGCGGGGGGGCCAAAGATACGCAGTATTTT; CDR3: CASSSGTSGGAKDTQYF
D: NA; size: NA; J: TRBJ1-2; V: TRBV7-2; DNA: TGTGCCAGCATCCCAGGGACAACCCCTAACTATGGCTACACCTTC; CDR3: CASIPGTTPNYGYTF
D: NA; size: many; J: TRBJ1-1; V: TRBV19; DNA: TGTGCCAGTAGTTTCACACGGGACACTGAAGCTTTCTTT; CDR3: CASSFTRDTEAFF
D: TRBD1; size: NA; J: TRBJ2-5; V: TRBV12-3/TRBV12-4; DNA: TGTGCCAGCCTCGACAGGGGGAAAGAGACCCAGTACTTC; CDR3: CASLDRGKETQYF
D: TRBD1; size: NA; J: TRBJ2-3; V: TRBV24-1; DNA: TGTGCCACCAGTGACCCTGACAGGGGATTATTGGATACGCAGTATTTT; CDR3: CATSDPDRGLLDTQYF
D: NA; size: NA; J: TRBJ2-1; V: TRBV5-6; DNA: TGTGCCAGCAGCTCCGGCGCCAGGTCGTTTGATGAGCAGTTCTTC; CDR3: CASSSGARSFDEQFF
D: TRBD2; size: once; J: TRBJ2-1; V: TRBV4-1; DNA: TGCGCCAGCAGCCATGTTCAAGGACTAGCGGGTTACAATGAGCAGTTCTTC; CDR3: CASSHVQGLAGYNEQFF
D: NA; size: NA; J: TRBJ2-4; V: TRBV5-1; DNA: TGCGCCAGCAGCTTGGACACCATACATCTAGCCAAAAACATTCAGTACTTC; CDR3: CASSLDTIHLAKNIQYF
D: NA; size: NA; J: TRBJ1-5; V: TRBV12-3/TRBV12-4; DNA: TGTGCCAGCACCCCTAACAGAAATCAGCCCCAGCATTTT; CDR3: CASTPNRNQPQHF
D: NA; size: NA; J: TRBJ2-2; V: TRBV4-2; DNA: TGTGCCAGCAGCCAAGTGGCAGGGGCGAACACCGGGGAGCTGTTTTTT; CDR3: CASSQVAGANTGELFF
D: TRBD1; size: NA; J: TRBJ2-7; V: TRBV5-5; DNA: TGTGCCAGCAGCCGCATGACAGGGATCGGCGAGCAGTACTTC; CDR3: CASSRMTGIGEQYF
D: TRBD2; size: NA; J: TRBJ2-2; V: TRBV30; DNA: TGTGCCTTGTTTAGCGGGACTAGCCCCACCGGGGAGCTGTTTTTT; CDR3: CALFSGTSPTGELFF
D: TRBD1; size: NA; J: TRBJ2-7; V: TRBV6-5; DNA: TGTGCCAGCAGCCGAACAGGGGGTGAATACGAGCAGTACTTC; CDR3: CASSRTGGEYEQYF
D: NA; size: NA; J: TRBJ2-1; V: TRBV28; DNA: TGTGCCAGCAGTATAATAGCGACTAATGAGCAGTTCTTC; CDR3: CASSIIATNEQFF
D: NA; size: NA; J: TRBJ1-6; V: TRBV5-4; DNA: TGTGCCAGCAGCCACAAACAGGGTCCCAATTCACCCCTCCACTTT; CDR3: CASSHKQGPNSPLHF
D: TRBD1; size: once; J: TRBJ1-2; V: TRBV19; DNA: TGTGCCAGTAGTGACAGGGGGCAGTCAGATGGCTACACCTTC; CDR3: CASSDRGQSDGYTF
D: NA; size: NA; J: TRBJ1-5; V: TRBV28; DNA: TGTGCCAGCAGTTCACCCTCAGGGGGCAATCAGCCCCAGCATTTT; CDR3: CASSSPSGGNQPQHF
D: NA; size: NA; J: TRBJ1-1; V: TRBV18; DNA: TGTGCCAGCTCACCACAAGCGGGCCGCGGCACTGAAGCTTTCTTT; CDR3: CASSPQAGRGTEAFF
D: TRBD1; size: NA; J: TRBJ1-5; V: TRBV4-1; DNA: TGCGCCAGCAGTCTTACCGGACAGGGAGAAAGTGGCAATCAGCCCCAGCATTTT; CDR3: CASSLTGQGESGNQPQHF
D: TRBD1; size: NA; J: TRBJ1-5; V: TRBV10-3; DNA: TGTGCCATCTGGCAGGGGGCAAGCAATCAGCCCCAGCATTTT; CDR3: CAIWQGASNQPQHF
D: NA; size: NA; J: TRBJ1-2; V: TRBV18; DNA: TGTGCCAGCTCACCAGATCTCTCAGGGGCCTATGGCTACACCTTC; CDR3: CASSPDLSGAYGYTF
D: TRBD2; size: NA; J: TRBJ2-2; V: TRBV28; DNA: TGTGCCAGCAGTTTCCCCGGGACACTTACACGACTAGCGGGAGGGTTGAACACCGGGGAGCTGTTTTTT; CDR3: CASSFPGTLTRLAGGLNTGELFF